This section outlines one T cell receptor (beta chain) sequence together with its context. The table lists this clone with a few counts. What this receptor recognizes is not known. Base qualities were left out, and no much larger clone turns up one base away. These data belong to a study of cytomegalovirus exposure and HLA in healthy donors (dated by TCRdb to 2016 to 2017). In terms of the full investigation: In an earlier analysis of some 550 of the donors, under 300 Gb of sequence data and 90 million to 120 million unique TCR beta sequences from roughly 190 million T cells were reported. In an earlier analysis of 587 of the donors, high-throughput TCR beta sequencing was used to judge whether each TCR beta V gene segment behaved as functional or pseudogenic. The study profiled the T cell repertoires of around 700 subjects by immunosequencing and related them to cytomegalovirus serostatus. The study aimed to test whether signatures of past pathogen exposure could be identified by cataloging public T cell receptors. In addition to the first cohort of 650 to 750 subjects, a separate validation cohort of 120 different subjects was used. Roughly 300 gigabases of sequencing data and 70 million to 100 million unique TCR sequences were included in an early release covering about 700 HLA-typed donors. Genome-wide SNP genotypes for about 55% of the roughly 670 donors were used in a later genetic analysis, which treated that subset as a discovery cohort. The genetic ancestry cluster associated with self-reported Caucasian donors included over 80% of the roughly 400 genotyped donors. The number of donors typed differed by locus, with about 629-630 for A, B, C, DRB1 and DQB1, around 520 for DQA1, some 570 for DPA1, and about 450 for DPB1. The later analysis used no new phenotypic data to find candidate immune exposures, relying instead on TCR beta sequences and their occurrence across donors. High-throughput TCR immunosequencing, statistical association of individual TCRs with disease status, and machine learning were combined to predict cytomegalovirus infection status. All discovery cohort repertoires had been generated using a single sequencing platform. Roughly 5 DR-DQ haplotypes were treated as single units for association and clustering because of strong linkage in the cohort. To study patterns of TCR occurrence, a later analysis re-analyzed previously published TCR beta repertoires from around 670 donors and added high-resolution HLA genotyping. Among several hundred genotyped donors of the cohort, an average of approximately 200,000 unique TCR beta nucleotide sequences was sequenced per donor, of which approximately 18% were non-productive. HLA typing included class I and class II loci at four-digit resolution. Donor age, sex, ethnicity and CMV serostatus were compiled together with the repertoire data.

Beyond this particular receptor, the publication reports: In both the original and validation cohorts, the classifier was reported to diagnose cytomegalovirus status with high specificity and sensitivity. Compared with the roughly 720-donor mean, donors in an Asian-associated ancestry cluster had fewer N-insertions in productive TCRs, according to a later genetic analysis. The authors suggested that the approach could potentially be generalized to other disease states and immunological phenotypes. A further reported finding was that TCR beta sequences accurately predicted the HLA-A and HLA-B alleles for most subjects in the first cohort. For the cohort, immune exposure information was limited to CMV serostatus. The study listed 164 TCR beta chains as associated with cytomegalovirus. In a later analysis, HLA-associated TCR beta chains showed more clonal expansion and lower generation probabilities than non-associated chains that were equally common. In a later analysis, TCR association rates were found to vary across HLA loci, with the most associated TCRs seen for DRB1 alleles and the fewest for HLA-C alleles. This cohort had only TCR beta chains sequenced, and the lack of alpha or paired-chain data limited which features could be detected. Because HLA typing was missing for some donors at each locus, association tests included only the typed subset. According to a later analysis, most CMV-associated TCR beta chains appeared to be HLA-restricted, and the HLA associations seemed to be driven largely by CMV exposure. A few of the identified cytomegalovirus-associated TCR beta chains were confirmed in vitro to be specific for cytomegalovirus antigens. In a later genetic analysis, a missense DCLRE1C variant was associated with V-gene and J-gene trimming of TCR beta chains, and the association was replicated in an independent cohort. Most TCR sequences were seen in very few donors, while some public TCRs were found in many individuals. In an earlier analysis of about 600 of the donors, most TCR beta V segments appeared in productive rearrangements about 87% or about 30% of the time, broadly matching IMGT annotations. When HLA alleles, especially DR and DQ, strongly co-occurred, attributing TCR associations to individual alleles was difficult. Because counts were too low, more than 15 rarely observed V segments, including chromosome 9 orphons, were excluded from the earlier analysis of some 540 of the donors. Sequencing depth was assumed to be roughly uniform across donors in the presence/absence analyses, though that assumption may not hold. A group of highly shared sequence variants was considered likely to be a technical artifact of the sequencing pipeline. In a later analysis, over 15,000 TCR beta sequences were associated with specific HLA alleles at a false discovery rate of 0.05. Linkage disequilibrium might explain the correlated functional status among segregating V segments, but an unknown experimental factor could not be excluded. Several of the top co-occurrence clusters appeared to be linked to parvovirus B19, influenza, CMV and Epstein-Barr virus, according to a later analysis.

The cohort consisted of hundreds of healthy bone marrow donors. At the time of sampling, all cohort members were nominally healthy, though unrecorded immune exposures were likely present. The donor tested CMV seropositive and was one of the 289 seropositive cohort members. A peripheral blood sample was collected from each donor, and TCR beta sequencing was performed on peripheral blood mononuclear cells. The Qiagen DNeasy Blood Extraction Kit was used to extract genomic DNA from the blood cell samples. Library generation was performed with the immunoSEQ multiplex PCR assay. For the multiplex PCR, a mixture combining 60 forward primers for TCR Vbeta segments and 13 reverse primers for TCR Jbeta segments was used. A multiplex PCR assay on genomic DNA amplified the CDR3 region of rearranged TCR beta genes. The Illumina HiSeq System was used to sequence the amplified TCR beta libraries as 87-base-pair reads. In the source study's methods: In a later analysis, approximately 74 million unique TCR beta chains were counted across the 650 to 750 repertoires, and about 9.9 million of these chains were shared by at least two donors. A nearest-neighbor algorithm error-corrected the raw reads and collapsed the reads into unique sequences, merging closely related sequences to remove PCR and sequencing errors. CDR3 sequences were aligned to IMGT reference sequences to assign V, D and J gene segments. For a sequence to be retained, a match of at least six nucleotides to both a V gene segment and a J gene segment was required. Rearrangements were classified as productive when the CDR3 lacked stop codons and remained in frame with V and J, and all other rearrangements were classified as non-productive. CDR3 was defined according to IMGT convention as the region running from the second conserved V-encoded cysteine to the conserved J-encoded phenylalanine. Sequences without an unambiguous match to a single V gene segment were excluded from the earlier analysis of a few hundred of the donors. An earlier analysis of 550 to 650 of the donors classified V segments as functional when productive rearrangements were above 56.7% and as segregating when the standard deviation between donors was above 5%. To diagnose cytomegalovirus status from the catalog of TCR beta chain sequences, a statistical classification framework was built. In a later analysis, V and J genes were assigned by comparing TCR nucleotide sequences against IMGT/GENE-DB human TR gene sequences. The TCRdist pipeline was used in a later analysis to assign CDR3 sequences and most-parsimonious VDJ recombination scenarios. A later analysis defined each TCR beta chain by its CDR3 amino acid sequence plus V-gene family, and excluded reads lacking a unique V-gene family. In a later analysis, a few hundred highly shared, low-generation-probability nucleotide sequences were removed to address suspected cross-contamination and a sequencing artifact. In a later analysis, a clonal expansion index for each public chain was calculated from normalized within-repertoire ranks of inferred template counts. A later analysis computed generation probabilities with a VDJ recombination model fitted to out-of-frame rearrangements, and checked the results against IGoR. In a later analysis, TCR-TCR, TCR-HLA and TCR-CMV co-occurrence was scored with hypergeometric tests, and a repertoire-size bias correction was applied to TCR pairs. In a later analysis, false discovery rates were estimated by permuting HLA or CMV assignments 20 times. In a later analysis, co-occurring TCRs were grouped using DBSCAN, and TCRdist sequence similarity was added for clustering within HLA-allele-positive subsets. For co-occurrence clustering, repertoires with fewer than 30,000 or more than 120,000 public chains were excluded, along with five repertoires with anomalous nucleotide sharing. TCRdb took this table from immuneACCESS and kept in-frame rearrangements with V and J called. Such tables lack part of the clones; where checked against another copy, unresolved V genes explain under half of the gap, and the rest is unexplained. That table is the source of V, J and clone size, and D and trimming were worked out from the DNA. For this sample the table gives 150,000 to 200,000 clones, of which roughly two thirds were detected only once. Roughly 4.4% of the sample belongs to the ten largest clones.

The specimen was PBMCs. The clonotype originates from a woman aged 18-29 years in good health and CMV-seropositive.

The sequenced DNA: TGTGCCAGCAGCTTATCTATCGGGGGGGACACTGAAGCTTTCTTT. Its amino acids are CASSLSIGGDTEAFF. This chain joins TRBV7-9 to TRBJ1-1; TRBD1 might be the D gene, on 5 matching bases. Per the germline V gene (reference sequence), SEHNR is the CDR1 and FQNEAQ is the CDR2. The CDR3 numbers 15 residues from cysteine through phenylalanine. The sequence is cut down to CDR3 DNA, 45 bases in frame from base 1. The junction shows trimming of 2 bases on V and 3 bases on J, plus 13 bases between the germline ends.